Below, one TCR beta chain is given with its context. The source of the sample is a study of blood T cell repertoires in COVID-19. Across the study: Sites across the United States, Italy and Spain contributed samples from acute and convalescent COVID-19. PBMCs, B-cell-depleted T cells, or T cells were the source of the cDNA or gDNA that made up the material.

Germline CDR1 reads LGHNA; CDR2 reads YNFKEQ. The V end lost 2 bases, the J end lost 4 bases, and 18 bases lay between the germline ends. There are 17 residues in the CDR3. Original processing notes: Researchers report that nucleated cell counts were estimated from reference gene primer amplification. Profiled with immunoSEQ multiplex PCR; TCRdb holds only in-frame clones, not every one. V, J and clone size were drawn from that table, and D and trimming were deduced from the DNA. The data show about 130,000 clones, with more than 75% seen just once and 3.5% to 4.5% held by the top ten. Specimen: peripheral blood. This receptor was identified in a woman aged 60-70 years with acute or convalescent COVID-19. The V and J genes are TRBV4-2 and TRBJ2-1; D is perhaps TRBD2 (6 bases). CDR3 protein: CASSQRSTSGFYNEQFF. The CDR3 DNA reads TGTGCCAGCAGCCAACGATCTACCAGCGGGTTTTACAATGAGCAGTTCTTC.